This T cell receptor (beta chain) was captured in a study of beta chain features in type 1 diabetes. In the study overall: Patient and healthy donor groups were alike in age, gender and cell yields.

This clone has just a few counts. Mismatch with germline at one junction end may stem from a read error. Other DNA sequences of this sample code for an identical CDR3. Expressed TCRB transcripts were sequenced because the isolated RNA had all been reverse transcribed beforehand. Assay used: immunoSEQ multiplex PCR; TCRdb lists only in-frame clones, some missing. Of some 500,000 clones in the sample, about an eighth were seen once. CDR3 length: 14 amino acids. From germline, CDR1 is SGDLS and CDR2 YYNGEE. This clonotype was obtained from a woman between 18 and 30 years old in good health. Sequencing used naive CD4+ T cells from blood. The chain carries TRBV9 and TRBJ2-1, with D possibly being TRBD2 (5 bases). The CDR3 region has the DNA TGTGCCAGTAGCGTGATAGGTTCCTACAATGAGCAGTTCTTC. Protein: CASSVIGSYNEQFF.